The 8 T cell receptor beta chains presented below share a single source sample, sequenced in a study of blood T cell repertoires in COVID-19. Data came from immunoSEQ multiplex PCR; TCRdb stores just in-frame clones and leaves some out. The sample consists of a few hundred thousand clones, 65% to 85% of them appearing once. Sequences were obtained from PBMCs or T cells enriched from blood (not recorded which). The receptors were gathered from a middle-aged woman who had recovered from COVID-19.

The chain is built from TRBV6-4 and TRBJ1-2, with 8 bases aligning to TRBD1. The CDR3 loop spans 16 amino acids. The junction had 9 bases not matched to a gene; V was cut back by 0 bases and J by 6 bases. CDR1 MRHNA and CDR2 SNTAGT come from the germline V gene. CDR3 sequence: CASSDSRGQGRDGYTF. CDR3 nucleotide sequence: TGTGCCAGCAGTGACTCCAGGGGGCAGGGAAGGGATGGCTACACCTTC.

The rearrangement uses TRBV29-1 and TRBJ1-1; 7 bases are a match to TRBD1. Trimming cost V 7 bases and J 10 bases; bases outside gene matches: 18. This CDR3 has 14 residues. Germline lookup yields CDR1 SQVTM and CDR2 ANQGSEA. CDR3 region: CSALLSTGRTGAFF. The CDR3 DNA reads as TGCAGCGCTCTCCTTTCGACAGGGCGAACGGGAGCTTTCTTT.

The V call is TRBV2, the J call TRBJ2-2; D gene uncertain. The CDR3 is 14 amino acids. Looked up from germline, CDR1 is SNHLY and CDR2 is FYNNEI. Trimming cost V 2 bases and J 4 bases, with 8 bases left between them. The CDR3 spells CASSEWAGTGELFF. DNA of the CDR3: TGTGCCAGCAGTGAATGGGCCGGCACCGGGGAGCTGTTTTTT.

V and J are TRBV3-1 (or the pseudogene TRBV3-2) and TRBJ2-3; D might be TRBD2 (5 bases). V was shortened by 1 base and J by 6 bases, with 14 bases between the two germline ends. Germline V gives CDR1 LGHDT, CDR2 YNNKEL (reference sequence). The CDR3 runs to 15 residues. CDR3 sequence reads: CASSQVSGRADTQYF. The CDR3 DNA follows: TGTGCCAGCAGCCAAGTTTCCGGGCGGGCGGATACGCAGTATTTT.

This clone has only one observation. This sequence joins TRBV6-5 and TRBJ1-2; the match to TRBD1 covers 8 bases. The germline V gene encodes CDR1 MNHEY and CDR2 SVGAGI. The CDR3 runs to 15 residues. J was trimmed by 2 bases and V by 8 bases; bases with no gene match: 10. The CDR3 reads CASATAGGANYGYTF. Written as DNA, the CDR3 is TGTGCCAGCGCTACAGCAGGGGGCGCGAACTATGGCTACACCTTC.

This sequence joins TRBV7-8 and TRBJ1-1; 7 bases line up with TRBD1. Trimming removed 6 bases from V and 4 bases from J; junction bases left unmatched: 8. The CDR3 runs to 14 residues. Looked up from germline, CDR1 is SGHVS and CDR2 is FQNEAQ. CDR3 DNA: TGTGCCAGCAGTCGGACAGGAGACTTCACTGAAGCTTTCTTT. Amino acids: CASSRTGDFTEAFF.

V usage is TRBV11-3 and J usage is TRBJ2-3; 15 nucleotides match TRBD2. CDR3 length: 15 amino acids. Per germline, CDR1 SGHNT and CDR2 YENEEA. V was pared by 8 bases and J by 5 bases, with 5 bases of the junction left unmatched. CDR3 DNA sequence: TGTGCCAGCGGGGGGGGACTAGCGGGAGGAGATACGCAGTATTTT. It encodes CASGGGLAGGDTQYF.

The gene calls are TRBV5-1 and TRBJ1-5, with 10 bases fitting TRBD1. V lost 4 bases to trimming and J lost 0 bases; unmatched junction nucleotides: 13. The CDR3 totals 19 residues. The germline gives CDR1 SGHRS, CDR2 YFSETQ. CDR3 protein: CASSPGPGTGASSNQPQHF. The DNA for the CDR3 is TGCGCCAGCAGCCCGGGTCCCGGGACAGGGGCCTCTAGCAATCAGCCCCAGCATTTT.